This TCR beta chain was observed in a study of shared clonotypes between healthy human individuals. For the study at large: Each donor contributed plates that comprised three CD4 naive, three CD4 memory, two CD8 naive and one CD8 memory. Study conclusions and caveats: The study generally estimated greater richness for naive than memory subsets.

The CDR3 loop spans 15 amino acids. Germline V gene data show CDR1 as SEHNR and CDR2 as FQNEAQ (reference sequence). V lost 4 bases, J lost 7 bases, and 8 bases stayed unmatched. Selected positively for CCR7 and CD45RO-negative, naive CD8 cells excluded terminally differentiated effector memory CD45RA+ cells. Healthy HIV-negative adults with no recent acute infections or vaccinations were recruited as donors. Clones were read by immunoSEQ multiplex PCR, and TCRdb kept only the in-frame ones, dropping some. The table has millions of clones, about 95% seen once. This clone is a singleton in its sample. What it binds is not known.

This sequence joins TRBV7-9 and TRBJ2-7; 12 bases are a match to TRBD1. The receptor's source is a man between 18 and 29 years old in good health. The sample was naive CD8+ T cells sorted from blood. The DNA of the CDR3 is TGTGCCAGCAGCTGGACGGGACAGGGGGCGCGGGAGCAGTACTTC. Encoded protein: CASSWTGQGAREQYF.